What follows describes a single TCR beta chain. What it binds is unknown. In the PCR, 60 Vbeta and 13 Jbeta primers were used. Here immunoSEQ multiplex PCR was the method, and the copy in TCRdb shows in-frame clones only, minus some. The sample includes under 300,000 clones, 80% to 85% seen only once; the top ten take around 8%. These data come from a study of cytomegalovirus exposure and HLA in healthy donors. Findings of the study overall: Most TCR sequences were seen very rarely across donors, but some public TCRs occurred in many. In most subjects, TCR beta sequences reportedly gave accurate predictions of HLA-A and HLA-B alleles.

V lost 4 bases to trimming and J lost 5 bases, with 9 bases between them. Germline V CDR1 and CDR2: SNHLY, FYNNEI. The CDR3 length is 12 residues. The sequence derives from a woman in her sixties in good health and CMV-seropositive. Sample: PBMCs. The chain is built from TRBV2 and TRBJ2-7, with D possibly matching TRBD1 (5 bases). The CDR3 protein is CASSALGDEQYF. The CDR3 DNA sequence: TGTGCCAGCAGTGCCTTAGGGGACGAGCAGTACTTC.